This T cell receptor beta chain was obtained from a study of blood T cell repertoires in COVID-19. Study as a whole: COVID-19 samples, acute and convalescent, were from the United States, Italy and Spain.

This table comes from immunoSEQ multiplex PCR, and its TCRdb copy is limited to in-frame clones, with some not included. The table has approximately 160,000 clones, 83% seen once. Participant-given clinical history determined each cohort assignment. The sample was PBMCs or T cells enriched from blood (not recorded which). The sequence was collected from a woman between 50 and 59 years old in a cohort exposed to, infected with or recovered from COVID-19 (not recorded which).

The CDR3 sequence is CASSPGGSGVLETQYF. CDR3 nucleotide sequence: TGTGCCAGCAGCCCCGGGGGTAGCGGGGTGTTGGAGACCCAGTACTTC. The V gene is TRBV11-3, the J gene TRBJ2-5; 8 bases fit TRBD2. Germline loops: CDR1 SGHNT, CDR2 YENEEA. This CDR3 spans 16 amino acids. Trimming cost V 5 bases and J 5 bases; bases outside gene matches: 13.